These 19 T cell receptor beta chains came from one sample sequenced in a study of a mutant IDH1 vaccine in newly diagnosed glioma. Indicated time point: week 35, safety follow-up. Every vaccination contained 300 ug of the mutant IDH1 20-mer peptide and was paired with topical imiquimod. The table came from immunoSEQ multiplex PCR; TCRdb's copy has only in-frame clones and leaves some out. The sample holds around 53,000 clones; approximately 79% are singletons and the top ten take less than 7.5%. For these receptors, no antigen is known. This specimen consisted of PBMCs, obtained from a glioma patient whose treatment included an IDH1 peptide vaccine. All receptors come from a man aged 40-50 years with glioma.

This clone has a handful of counts. The chain joins TRBV11-2 to TRBJ2-2, with 8 bases matching TRBD2. The germline V gene encodes CDR1 SGHAT and CDR2 FQNNGV. The CDR3 contains 16 residues. Trimming cost V 5 bases and J 1 base; bases outside gene matches: 6. CDR3 sequence reads: CASSPSGGVNTGELFF. The CDR3 DNA follows: TGTGCCAGCAGCCCGAGCGGGGGAGTGAACACCGGGGAGCTGTTTTTT.

V and J are TRBV5-6 and TRBJ1-2, with TRBD1 matching over 8 bases. This CDR3 spans 12 amino acids. CDR1 SGHDT and CDR2 YYEEEE come from the germline V gene. J lost 13 bases, V lost 6 bases, and 11 bases had no gene match. This CDR3 reads CASTRTGRDGTF. In DNA, the CDR3 is TGTGCCAGCACCCGGACAGGGAGGGATGGCACCTTC.

The V call is TRBV27, the J call TRBJ2-7; perhaps TRBD2 as D (6 bases). Germline V gene data show CDR1 as MNHEY and CDR2 as SMNVEV (reference sequence). This CDR3 has 15 residues. Trimming cost V 1 base and J 4 bases, with 14 bases left between them. The CDR3 reads CASSLYSSGTYEQYF. In DNA, the CDR3 is TGTGCCAGCAGTTTATATTCGTCGGGGACTTACGAGCAGTACTTC.

This chain connects TRBV14 to TRBJ2-7; D not resolved. This CDR3 comprises 14 residues. With 3 bases removed from V and 7 bases from J, the gap between germline ends came to 16 bases. CDR1 is SGHDN, CDR2 FVKESK, per germline. The CDR3 sequence is CASSQTLPMGEQYF. In DNA form, the CDR3 reads TGTGCCAGCAGCCAGACGCTCCCAATGGGGGAGCAGTACTTC. The variable domain in full, completed from reference TRBV14 and TRBJ2-7, reads EAGVTQFPSHSVIEKGQTVTLRCDPISGHDNLYWYRRVMGKEIKFLLHFVKESKQDESGMPNNRFLAERTGGTYSTLKVQPAELEDSGVYFCASSQTLPMGEQYFGPGTRLTVT.

This clone is a singleton in its sample. CDR3 in amino acids: CASSLGLADTDTQYF. The CDR3 nucleotides are TGTGCCAGCAGCTTAGGGCTAGCAGACACAGATACGCAGTATTTT. The chain couples TRBV5-8 to TRBJ2-3; possible D gene TRBD2, 5 bases. Trimming took off 2 bases at V and 2 bases at J, with 12 bases between the two ends. The germline V gene has CDR1 SGHTS and CDR2 YDEGEE. This CDR3 contains 15 residues.

The CDR3 reads CASSLLSRAVNTGELFF. CDR3 nucleotide sequence: TGTGCCAGCAGCTTATTATCCAGGGCTGTTAACACCGGGGAGCTGTTTTTT. The chain joins TRBV7-9 to TRBJ2-2, with a tentative D call TRBD1 (5 bases). V was pared by 2 bases and J by 2 bases, with 15 bases between. CDR3 length equals 17 residues. Germline CDR1 reads SEHNR; CDR2 reads FQNEAQ (reference sequence).

The chain is built from TRBV18 and TRBJ1-2; D perhaps matches TRBD1 (5 bases). Trimming removed 3 bases at V and 5 bases at J, with 10 bases between. CDR1 KGHSH and CDR2 LQKENI come from the germline V gene. The CDR3 totals 13 residues. The CDR3 nucleotides are TGTGCCAGCTCACCGGGGGGTGCGTATGGCTACACCTTC. It encodes CASSPGGAYGYTF.

The chain is built from TRBV25-1 and TRBJ1-4; weak D call: TRBD1 (6 bases). There are 15 residues in the CDR3. Germline CDR1 and CDR2: MGHDK and SYGVNS. The V and J ends lost 3 bases and 5 bases respectively, with 13 bases between them. CDR3: CASSEETGWNEKLFF. In DNA form, the CDR3 reads TGTGCCAGCAGTGAGGAAACAGGGTGGAATGAAAAACTGTTTTTT. Variable domain in full (rest from reference TRBV25-1 and TRBJ1-4): EADIYQTPRYLVIGTGKKITLECSQTMGHDKMYWYQQDPGMELHLIHYSYGVNSTEKGDLSSESTVSRIRTEHFPLTLESARPSHTSQYLCASSEETGWNEKLFFGSGTQLSVL.

CDR3 bases: TGCGCCAGCAGCCAAGGGGGACAGCGACCCTTCAATCAGCCCCAGCATTTT. This translates into CASSQGGQRPFNQPQHF. The chain carries TRBV4-1 and TRBJ1-5, with 7 bases matching TRBD1. The CDR3 totals 17 residues. Trimming cost V 1 base and J 3 bases; bases outside gene matches: 9. The germline CDR1 and CDR2 sequences are MGHRA and YSYEKL.

V usage is TRBV5-1 and J usage is TRBJ2-3, with TRBD1 identical over 7 bases. V shed 2 bases, J shed 2 bases, and the junction held 11 bases outside the gene matches. Germline-derived CDR1 and CDR2 are SGHRS and YFSETQ. The CDR3 has 17 residues. In DNA, the CDR3 is TGCGCCAGCAGCTTAACGGGAAGACAGGGAGCCACAGATACGCAGTATTTT. Translating it yields CASSLTGRQGATDTQYF.

The V call is TRBV5-1, the J call TRBJ2-7; D is perhaps TRBD1 or TRBD2 (5 bases each). V dropped 0 bases and J dropped 3 bases, with 7 bases sitting between them. In germline, CDR1 is SGHRS, CDR2 YFSETQ. This CDR3 is built from 13 residues. The CDR3 DNA reads as TGCGCCAGCAGCTTGGGGGGGATCTACGAGCAGTACTTC. Residues: CASSLGGIYEQYF.

This clone was observed a single time. The chain joins TRBV11-3 to TRBJ2-5, with D hard to call. Per the germline V gene, CDR1 is SGHNT and CDR2 is YENEEA. This CDR3 is built from 12 residues. The ends were cut back, 5 bases at V and 5 bases at J, with 9 bases in the middle. The CDR3 coding sequence is TGTGCCAGCAGCCGACCCGGGGAGACCCAGTACTTC. Its translation is CASSRPGETQYF. The full variable domain, in which reference TRBV11-3 and TRBJ2-5 provide the parts outside the CDR3, is EAGVVQSPRYKIIEKKQPVAFWCNPISGHNTLYWYLQNLGQGPELLIRYENEEAVDDSQLPKDRFSAERLKGVDSTLKIQPAELGDSAVYLCASSRPGETQYFGPGTRLLVL.

There are a few counts of this clone. The gene calls are TRBV2 and TRBJ1-1; no firm D call. Trimming cost V 0 bases and J 7 bases, with 9 bases left between them. Per germline, CDR1 SNHLY and CDR2 FYNNEI. The CDR3 is 13 amino acids. The CDR3 is CASSEAGRIEAFF. CDR3 in DNA: TGTGCCAGCAGTGAAGCAGGACGGATTGAAGCTTTCTTT.

The gene calls are TRBV5-6 and TRBJ1-1; D remains ambiguous. The CDR3 is made up of 16 amino acids. CDR1 is SGHDT, CDR2 YYEEEE, per germline. Trimming removed 1 base from V and 1 base from J, with 14 bases in between. The DNA for the CDR3 is TGTGCCAGCAGCTTGTCCCCTGGTAGGGAGAACACTGAAGCTTTCTTT. Amino acids: CASSLSPGRENTEAFF. The full variable domain, rest sourced from reference TRBV5-6 and TRBJ1-1, is DAGVTQSPTHLIKTRGQQVTLRCSPKSGHDTVSWYQQALGQGPQFIFQYYEEEERQRGNFPDRFSGHQFPNYSSELNVNALLLGDSALYLCASSLSPGRENTEAFFGQGTRLTVV.

In its sample, this clone was seen once. The chain carries TRBV5-4 and TRBJ2-2; 9 bases map to TRBD1. This CDR3 is built from 15 residues. Trimming took 5 bases from V and 9 from J; bases not matched to a gene: 11. Germline values: CDR1 SGHNT, CDR2 YYREEE (reference sequence). CDR3 sequence (DNA): TGTGCCAGCAGTCCCGGGACAGGGATGGGGTGGGAGCTGTTTTTT. It codes for CASSPGTGMGWELFF.

The genes are TRBV6-5 and TRBJ2-1, with 7 bases matching TRBD2. Germline CDR1 and CDR2: MNHEY and SVGAGI. The length of the CDR3 is 15 residues. Trimming cost V 7 bases and J 9 bases; bases outside gene matches: 15. CDR3 nucleotides: TGTGCCAGCAACTCTCGGCGGGGGTCATCTACTGAGCAGTTCTTC. Protein product: CASNSRRGSSTEQFF.

This clone has more than one count but fewer than ten. The chain has TRBV4-1 and TRBJ1-3, with D unclear. The CDR3 length is 13 residues. The germline gives CDR1 MGHRA, CDR2 YSYEKL. V was clipped by 0 bases and J by 5 bases, with 5 bases between them. The DNA of the CDR3 is TGCGCCAGCAGCCAAGACTTGCGAAACACCATATATTTT. This gives the protein CASSQDLRNTIYF.

In DNA, the CDR3 is TGTGCCAGCAGCGTAGATGGACAGGGGCGACAGCCCCAGCATTTT. As protein: CASSVDGQGRQPQHF. J is TRBJ1-5 and V is TRBV9, with 9 bases lining up with TRBD1. Germline V gene data show CDR1 as SGDLS and CDR2 as YYNGEE. The CDR3 extends over 15 amino acids. V lost 0 bases and J lost 7; bases outside the gene matches: 5.

The gene calls are TRBV5-1 and TRBJ1-1; no definite D call. The CDR3 consists of 14 residues. The germline CDR1 and CDR2 sequences are SGHRS and YFSETQ. V was shortened by 2 bases and J by 1 base, with 9 bases between the two germline ends. The CDR3 sequence is CASSFSPPNTEAFF. The CDR3 bases are TGCGCCAGCAGCTTTTCTCCCCCGAACACTGAAGCTTTCTTT.